A single sample gave rise to the 31 T cell receptor beta chains below, sequenced in a study of OX40 agonist ivuxolimab in advanced cancers. The library came from the immunoSEQ multiplex PCR assay. Here the immuneACCESS table is served through TCRdb, limited to in-frame sequences with V and J called. Missing clones are a known gap in these copies; in checked studies unresolved V genes cover under half, and the rest lacks a known reason. The sample table shows around 19,000 clones, and around 85% are seen once. 16% of the sample is in the top ten clones. Sequenced here: CD4+ or CD8+ T cells sorted from blood, sampled in a trial of the OX40 agonist ivuxolimab. The receptors shown here come from an adult with an advanced solid tumor such as melanoma, head and neck, liver or kidney cancer.

CDR3 sequence (DNA): TGTGCCAGCAGCACCGGACTCGGTAGCACAGATACGCAGTATTTT. Translation: CASSTGLGSTDTQYF. V is TRBV7-8 and J is TRBJ2-3, with a possible D match to TRBD2 (5 bases). Germline assignment: CDR1 SGHVS and CDR2 FQNEAQ. Between the trimmed V and J ends, which lost 5 bases and 0 bases, there was a span of 12 bases. The CDR3 extends over 15 amino acids. The complete variable domain, with remaining parts taken from reference TRBV7-8 and TRBJ2-3, reads GAGVSQSPRYKVAKRGQDVALRCDPISGHVSLFWYQQALGQGPEFLTYFQNEAQLDKSGLPSDRFFAERPEGSVSTLKIQRTQQEDSAVYLCASSTGLGSTDTQYFGPGTRLTVL.

This chain links TRBV5-1 with TRBJ2-7, with TRBD2 matching over 12 bases. The CDR3 runs 15 residues. Looked up from germline, CDR1 is SGHRS and CDR2 is YFSETQ. Trimming removed 4 bases from V and 5 bases from J; junction bases left unmatched: 7. As DNA, the CDR3 is TGCGCCAGCAGCCTCTCCGGGACTAGCGGGCACGAGCAGTACTTC. The encoded protein is CASSLSGTSGHEQYF.

As for this clone: The junction departs from germline at one end; a sequencing error may be responsible. The chain carries TRBV7-3 and TRBJ1-5; 9 nucleotides match TRBD1. CDR3 length: 15 amino acids. Germline V gives CDR1 SGHTA, CDR2 FQGTGA. The CDR3 loop reads CASSQETGGIQPQHF. The CDR3 nucleotides read TGCGCCAGCAGCCAAGAGACAGGGGGTATACAGCCCCAGCATTTT.

This clone was counted only a few times. The chain has TRBV7-2 and TRBJ2-3; possible D gene TRBD1, 7 bases. The CDR3 covers 15 residues. Trimming left V 7 bases short and J 3 bases short, with 17 bases between. In germline, CDR1 is SGHTA, CDR2 FQGNSA. The CDR3 nucleotides are TGTGCCAGCACCTATCAGGGGGGCCGGACAGATACGCAGTATTTT. Amino acid sequence: CASTYQGGRTDTQYF.

CDR3 loop: CSVEGATGAPLYNEQFF. In DNA, the CDR3 is TGCAGCGTTGAGGGGGCGACAGGGGCACCACTTTACAATGAGCAGTTCTTC. J is TRBJ2-1 and V is TRBV29-1; 8 nucleotides align to TRBD1. CDR3 length: 17 amino acids. V lost 3 bases, J lost 4 bases, and 14 bases stayed unmatched. The germline CDR1 and CDR2 sequences are SQVTM and ANQGSEA.

The chain carries TRBV5-4 and TRBJ1-6, with D possibly TRBD1 on 5 matching bases. The CDR3 sequence is 15 residues long. Germline values: CDR1 SGHNT, CDR2 YYREEE (reference sequence). The V end lost 6 bases, the J end lost 4 bases, and 14 bases lay between the germline ends. The CDR3 protein is CASTATRGYNSPLHF. The CDR3 DNA reads TGTGCCAGCACCGCAACTCGGGGGTATAATTCACCCCTCCACTTT.

V is TRBV27 and J is TRBJ2-1; 8 bases line up with TRBD1. Per the germline V gene, CDR1 is MNHEY and CDR2 is SMNVEV (reference sequence). After removal of 5 bases from V and 2 bases from J, the junction contained 8 bases not matched to a gene. This CDR3 is 16 amino acids long. The chain's CDR3 is CASSPRTGTTYNEQFF. The CDR3 region has the DNA TGTGCCAGCAGTCCACGGACAGGGACGACCTACAATGAGCAGTTCTTC.

J is TRBJ2-5 and V is TRBV29-1; 10 bases map to TRBD2. The CDR3 totals 13 residues. CDR1 is SQVTM and CDR2 is ANQGSEA in the germline V gene. V gave up 5 bases and J gave up 5 bases; unmatched junction bases: 5. CDR3 residues: CSVSYSGRETQYF. The CDR3 nucleotides are TGCAGCGTTTCATATAGCGGGAGGGAGACCCAGTACTTC.

This chain uses TRBV9 with TRBJ1-1, with D tentatively TRBD1 (5 bases). Germline V gene lookup returns CDR1 SGDLS and CDR2 YYNGEE. The CDR3 runs to 15 residues. The ends were cut back, 0 bases at V and 10 bases at J, with 19 bases in the middle. CDR3 coding DNA: TGTGCCAGCAGCGTAGAAGGGCAGGGTTCTTTCGCAGCTTTCTTT. Protein product: CASSVEGQGSFAAFF.

This chain links TRBV6-1 with TRBJ2-2; D ambiguous. The CDR3 has 16 amino acids. In germline, CDR1 is MNHNS, CDR2 SASEGT. V shed 2 bases and J shed 4 bases, with 14 bases lying between them. The CDR3, as DNA: TGTGCCAGCAGTGAACAAAGGCAGACTCTCACCGGGGAGCTGTTTTTT. It codes for CASSEQRQTLTGELFF.

V gene TRBV5-1 combines with J gene TRBJ1-2; D is perhaps TRBD1 (5 bases). The CDR3 is made up of 13 amino acids. Between the trimmed V and J ends, which lost 5 bases and 8 bases, there was a span of 16 bases. Per the germline V gene, CDR1 is SGHRS and CDR2 is YFSETQ. CDR3 sequence reads: CASSEGPSGGYTF. CDR3 in DNA: TGCGCCAGCAGTGAGGGGCCCTCTGGAGGCTACACCTTC.

The V call is TRBV5-4, the J call TRBJ2-2; TRBD1 agrees at 7 bases. J lost 3 bases, V lost 3 bases, and 2 bases had no gene match. This CDR3 spans 14 amino acids. Germline V gene sequence: CDR1 SGHNT, CDR2 YYREEE (reference sequence). The CDR3 coding sequence is TGTGCCAGCAGCTACGGACAGGACACCGGGGAGCTGTTTTTT. This encodes CASSYGQDTGELFF.

V is TRBV18 and J is TRBJ1-3, with a weak D call TRBD1 (6 bases). CDR3 length: 16 residues. Trimming removed 3 bases at V and 0 bases at J, with 12 bases between. Germline values: CDR1 KGHSH, CDR2 LQKENI. Here the CDR3 DNA reads TGTGCCAGCTCACCTTGGGGGGCCGTCTCTGGAAACACCATATATTTT. Translating gives CASSPWGAVSGNTIYF.

The chain links TRBV7-9 to TRBJ1-1; D gene unclear. CDR1 is SEHNR, CDR2 FQNEAQ, per germline (reference sequence). The CDR3 is 15 amino acids. Trimming took 5 bases from V and 0 from J, leaving 13 bases between them. The CDR3 DNA reads as TGTGCCAGCAGCCCTTCCGGGAGATTGAACACTGAAGCTTTCTTT. It yields the protein CASSPSGRLNTEAFF. Full variable domain (rest looked up from reference TRBV7-9 and TRBJ1-1): DTGVSQNPRHKITKRGQNVTFRCDPISEHNRLYWYRQTLGQGPEFLTYFQNEAQLEKSRLLSDRFSAERPKGSFSTLEIQRTEQGDSAMYLCASSPSGRLNTEAFFGQGTRLTVV.

This rearrangement joins TRBV18 to TRBJ1-2, with 8 nucleotides matching TRBD1. V trimming: 4 bases; J trimming: 5 bases; junction bases outside the gene matches: 6. Germline V lookup: CDR1 KGHSH, CDR2 LQKENI. The CDR3 has 14 residues. The CDR3 coding sequence is TGTGCCAGCTCACGGCCGGGACAGGATTATGGCTACACCTTC. Residues: CASSRPGQDYGYTF.

V and J are TRBV7-2 and TRBJ2-7; D might be TRBD1 (5 bases). Germline V gene lookup returns CDR1 SGHTA and CDR2 FQGNSA. V lost 4 bases, J lost 3 bases, and 10 bases lay in between. This CDR3 has 13 residues. CDR3: CASSWDQGYEQYF. The CDR3 nucleotides are TGTGCCAGCAGCTGGGATCAGGGCTACGAGCAGTACTTC.

This clone was observed a handful of times. The V gene is TRBV9, the J gene TRBJ2-1; a possible D gene is TRBD1 (6 bases). CDR1 is SGDLS, CDR2 YYNGEE, per germline. V lost 4 bases to trimming and J lost 9 bases, with 14 bases between them. CDR3 length: 13 residues. Here the CDR3 DNA reads TGTGCCAGCAGCCCAAAAGGACAGTCTGAGCAGTTCTTC. Protein: CASSPKGQSEQFF. Full variable domain (rest looked up from reference TRBV9 and TRBJ2-1): DSGVTQTPKHLITATGQRVTLRCSPRSGDLSVYWYQQSLDQGLQFLIQYYNGEERAKGNILERFSAQQFPDLHSELNLSSLELGDSALYFCASSPKGQSEQFFGPGTRLTVL.

This clone occurred a few times. The chain's CDR3 is CASSVAGTSGGSDTQYF. In DNA, the CDR3 is TGTGCCAGCAGCGTAGCGGGGACTAGCGGGGGGTCGGATACGCAGTATTTT. The chain combines TRBV9 with TRBJ2-3; 15 bases match TRBD2. The germline CDR1 and CDR2 sequences are SGDLS and YYNGEE. With 0 bases clipped from V and 6 bases from J, the junction kept 5 bases outside the gene matches. The CDR3 sequence is 17 residues long. The variable domain in full, with the rest retrieved from reference TRBV9 and TRBJ2-3, is DSGVTQTPKHLITATGQRVTLRCSPRSGDLSVYWYQQSLDQGLQFLIQYYNGEERAKGNILERFSAQQFPDLHSELNLSSLELGDSALYFCASSVAGTSGGSDTQYFGPGTRLTVL.

This CDR3 reads CASRTGGDSAEAFF. CDR3 DNA: TGTGCCAGCAGAACAGGGGGCGATAGCGCTGAAGCTTTCTTT. The chain carries TRBV2 and TRBJ1-1; 9 positions agree with TRBD1. The CDR3 totals 14 residues. V lost 6 bases, J lost 6 bases, and 8 bases stayed unmatched. Per the germline V gene, CDR1 is SNHLY and CDR2 is FYNNEI.

The rearrangement links TRBV7-2 to TRBJ1-5; D call uncertain. The germline V gene has CDR1 SGHTA and CDR2 FQGNSA. The CDR3 covers 13 residues. Trimming took 2 bases from V and 6 from J, leaving 8 bases between them. The CDR3 DNA reads as TGTGCCAGCAGCTTATGGGGAGGTCAGCCCCAGCATTTT. Amino acid sequence: CASSLWGGQPQHF.

The chain couples TRBV2 to TRBJ2-1; no clear D. The CDR3 extends over 13 amino acids. Trimming removed 8 bases from V and 1 base from J, with 9 bases in between. Germline lookup yields CDR1 SNHLY and CDR2 FYNNEI. CDR3: CASSGRSYNEQFF. In DNA, the CDR3 is TGTGCCAGCTCTGGGCGATCCTACAATGAGCAGTTCTTC.

The CDR3 DNA follows: TGTGCCAGCAGCGCTAGCGGTAGCGTCTACAATGAGCAGTTCTTC. This gives the protein CASSASGSVYNEQFF. The chain links TRBV7-9 to TRBJ2-1; 7 bases match TRBD2. The germline CDR1 and CDR2 sequences are SEHNR and FQNEAQ (reference sequence). V was pared by 5 bases and J by 3 bases, with 7 bases of the junction left unmatched. The CDR3 spans 15 residues.

The chain recombines TRBV11-2 with TRBJ2-5; no definite D call. This CDR3 region has 15 residues. Trimming stripped 0 bases from V and 5 bases from J, with 13 bases between. Germline CDR1 is SGHAT and CDR2 is FQNNGV. In DNA form, the CDR3 reads TGTGCCAGCAGCTTAGATGTCCCTACCCGGGAGACCCAGTACTTC. Its protein product is CASSLDVPTRETQYF.

V is TRBV12-5 and J is TRBJ1-1; D perhaps matches TRBD1 (5 bases). The CDR3 spans 14 residues. The germline V and J ends were trimmed by 1 base and 9 bases, with 15 bases remaining between them. In germline, CDR1 is LGHNT, CDR2 FRNRAP. Here the CDR3 DNA reads TGTGCTAGTGGTTTGGGCAGGGTGGATGGGAAAGCTTTCTTT. It yields the protein CASGLGRVDGKAFF.

The chain recombines TRBV6-6 with TRBJ2-2; D not certain. CDR1 and CDR2 (germline): MNHNY, SVGAGI (reference sequence). This CDR3 has 13 amino acids. V lost 5 bases and J lost 0, with 4 bases in between. In DNA form, the CDR3 reads TGTGCCAGCAGTCGCGCGAACACCGGGGAGCTGTTTTTT. This sequence encodes CASSRANTGELFF.

This chain links TRBV7-2 with TRBJ2-5; 11 positions agree with TRBD2. CDR3 length: 16 residues. Germline V gives CDR1 SGHTA, CDR2 FQGNSA. Trimming at V came to 5 bases and at J to 5 bases, leaving 10 bases not matched to a gene. In nucleotides, the CDR3 is TGTGCCAGCAGCGCCAAGGCTAGCGGGGGGTGGGAGACCCAGTACTTC. Amino acid sequence: CASSAKASGGWETQYF.

The chain couples TRBV19 to TRBJ2-4; D uncertain. V was cut by 1 base and J by 0 bases, with 7 bases left in between. In germline, CDR1 is LNHDA, CDR2 SQIVND (reference sequence). This CDR3 has 15 residues. DNA of the CDR3: TGTGCCAGTAGTATAGCGGGCCGAGCCAAAAACATTCAGTACTTC. Translation gives CASSIAGRAKNIQYF.

This clone was counted a few times. The gene calls are TRBV6-5 and TRBJ1-6, with 8 bases matching TRBD1. CDR1 is MNHEY and CDR2 is SVGAGI in the germline V gene. The CDR3 length is 15 residues. The V and J ends lost 2 bases and 4 bases, in that order; junction bases with no gene match: 1. The CDR3 here is CASSYDRGYNSPLHF. DNA for the CDR3: TGTGCCAGCAGTTACGACAGGGGATATAATTCACCCCTCCACTTT.

The CDR3 protein is CASTVSSTEAFF. The CDR3, as DNA: TGTGCCAGCACCGTTTCTTCCACTGAAGCTTTCTTT. The chain is built from TRBV6-1 and TRBJ1-1, with D uncertain. The CDR3 runs to 12 residues. Per germline, CDR1 MNHNS and CDR2 SASEGT. The V and J ends lost 7 bases and 4 bases respectively, with 10 bases between them.

This clone was seen a handful of times. This chain joins TRBV7-8 and TRBJ2-1; TRBD2 matches 11 bases. The CDR3 runs 15 residues. The V gene's germline CDR1 is SGHVS and CDR2 FQNEAQ. V lost 7 bases to trimming and J lost 15 bases; unmatched junction nucleotides: 17. In DNA form, the CDR3 reads TGTGCCAGCACATTGATGGGACTAGCGGAAATTATCCGGTTCTTC. It translates to CASTLMGLAEIIRFF. The whole variable domain, remainder taken from reference TRBV7-8 and TRBJ2-1, is GAGVSQSPRYKVAKRGQDVALRCDPISGHVSLFWYQQALGQGPEFLTYFQNEAQLDKSGLPSDRFFAERPEGSVSTLKIQRTQQEDSAVYLCASTLMGLAEIIRFFGPGTRLTVL.

The CDR3 DNA sequence: TGCAGCGTTAAAGTGGGGGAGGTGTACACCGGGGAGCTGTTTTTT. Translating gives CSVKVGEVYTGELFF. The J gene is TRBJ2-2, the V gene TRBV29-1, with D perhaps TRBD2 (6 bases). Germline CDR1 reads SQVTM; CDR2 reads ANQGSEA. The CDR3 sequence is 15 residues long. Trimming took off 5 bases at V and 3 bases at J, with 16 bases between the two ends.